This T cell receptor (beta chain) was found in a study of identical twins. This clonotype turned up a few times. As yet, its antigen is unknown. Study conclusions and caveats: It was out-of-frame TCR alpha sharing in monozygotic twins that models underestimated.

Germline CDR1 and CDR2: DFQATT and SNEGSKA (reference sequence). The CDR3 totals 12 residues. V was cut by 3 bases and J by 4 bases, with 6 bases left in between. TCRdb re-called the 5' RACE reads through MiXCR, storing one row per CDR3 protein. The sample contains hundreds of thousands of distinct CDR3 sequences, just over 7% of which appear only once. The same sample was also studied in work on yellow fever vaccine responses in identical twins.

This receptor was obtained from a woman between 18 and 29 years old in good health. This chain uses TRBV20-1 with TRBJ2-2; D not resolved. Sequenced input: PBMCs. CDR3 coding DNA: TGCAGTGCTAGGATAGTCACCGGGGAGCTGTTTTTT. This translates into CSARIVTGELFF.